The sequence of this T cell receptor (beta chain) was determined in a study of blood T cells in healthy people across ages. Turning to the study itself: The template switching approach captured approximately one barcoded beta molecule for every two T cells. General study points: Relative to aged donors, long-lived donors carried more naive CD4+ cells and displayed higher diversity.

Healthy Russian Caucasian donors spanned ages about 6 to 100 years. Primers used in a second PCR of about 6 to 11 cycles were a sample-barcoded 5' primer and a J-beta primer mix. TCRdb called the 5' RACE reads again in MiXCR, with one record for every CDR3 protein. This table has about 830,000 distinct CDR3 sequences, 58% appearing once. CDR3 length: 17 residues. Germline CDR1 SGHTA, CDR2 FQGNSA. About this clonotype: What it binds is not known. A read error may account for a junction end that differs from germline.

The receptor's source is a man younger than 45 in good health. Material: blood. V is TRBV7-2 and J is TRBJ1-2; D gene unclear. Here the CDR3 reads CASTLSGQLRAGYGYTF. The CDR3 coding sequence is TGTGCCAGCACCTTATCGGGCCAGCTGAGGGCGGGCTATGGCTACACCTTC.